Each of the 32 T cell receptor beta chains below was sequenced from the same sample in a study of shared clonotypes between healthy human individuals. Assay used: immunoSEQ multiplex PCR; TCRdb lists only in-frame clones, some missing. This table holds some 92,000 clones, approximately 44% found once. Sequenced input: PBMCs. Every receptor here comes from a woman in her 40s in good health. Some clones in this sample may be carry-over from other donors' samples.

This clone was found a few times. V is TRBV6-5 and J is TRBJ2-7, with 12 nucleotides matching TRBD2. The CDR3 covers 14 residues. Looked up from germline, CDR1 is MNHEY and CDR2 is SVGAGI. Losses at the gene ends were 7 bases for V and 4 bases for J; bases not matched to a gene: 5. The CDR3 sequence: CASTRLAGGYEQYF. The CDR3 DNA sequence: TGTGCCAGCACCCGGCTAGCGGGAGGGTACGAGCAGTACTTC.

Points on this clone: A much bigger clone sits one base away, suggesting this may be a read error. The DNA for the CDR3 is TGTACCTGGAGTGTCATAAACGGGAATTCACCCCTCCACTTT. This encodes CTWSVINGNSPLHF. The rearrangement joins TRBV30 to TRBJ1-6; the D is unclear. Per the germline V gene, CDR1 is GTSNPN and CDR2 is SVGIG (reference sequence). This CDR3 comprises 14 residues.

V and J are TRBV5-6 and TRBJ2-7, with 7 bases fitting TRBD2. The CDR3 is 13 residues long. Losses at the gene ends were 4 bases for V and 4 bases for J; bases not matched to a gene: 5. Germline loops: CDR1 SGHDT, CDR2 YYEEEE. CDR3 in amino acids: CASSAGLGYEQYF. The CDR3 DNA sequence: TGTGCCAGCAGCGCTGGACTAGGATACGAGCAGTACTTC.

Regarding this clone: One base away lies a much larger clone, so this may be a sequencing read error. The sample carries other DNA sequences with the same CDR3. The chain uses TRBV18 and TRBJ2-5; 11 bases map to TRBD2. CDR1 is KGHSH and CDR2 is LQKENI in the germline V gene. V shed 0 bases and J 1 base; nucleotides not matched to a gene: 7. The CDR3 runs to 18 residues. The chain's CDR3 is CASSPPRGTSGFQETQYF. CDR3 nucleotides: TGTGCCAGCTCACCACCGAGAGGGACTAGCGGCTTCCAAGAGACCCAGTACTTC.

V gene TRBV5-1 combines with J gene TRBJ2-7; D might be TRBD1 (6 bases). CDR1 is SGHRS and CDR2 is YFSETQ in the germline V gene. V lost 0 bases, J lost 2 bases, and 9 bases lay in between. The CDR3 sequence is 14 residues long. The CDR3 protein is CASSLDAGAYEQYF. In nucleotides, the CDR3 is TGCGCCAGCAGCTTGGATGCAGGGGCCTACGAGCAGTACTTC.

This clone was seen many times. V and J are TRBV9 and TRBJ2-7; weak D call: TRBD2 (5 bases). Germline CDR1 reads SGDLS; CDR2 reads YYNGEE. With 2 bases removed from V and 4 bases from J, the gap between germline ends came to 10 bases. The CDR3 is made up of 13 amino acids. CDR3 in DNA: TGTGCCAGCAGCGTTATTAGCGCATACGAGCAGTACTTC. Its protein is CASSVISAYEQYF.

This clone was observed many times. The V call is TRBV29-1, the J call TRBJ2-1; 8 bases fit TRBD1. Trimming at V came to 4 bases and at J to 3 bases, leaving 8 bases not matched to a gene. This CDR3 is 15 amino acids long. Germline lookup yields CDR1 SQVTM and CDR2 ANQGSEA. The CDR3 region is CSVGVSGGGYNEQFF. The CDR3 DNA sequence: TGCAGCGTTGGAGTTTCAGGGGGCGGCTACAATGAGCAGTTCTTC.

This clone was seen only a few times. The chain employs TRBV5-1 and TRBJ2-2, with 8 bases fitting TRBD2. The junction had 9 bases not matched to a gene; V was cut back by 4 bases and J by 1 base. Germline loops: CDR1 SGHRS, CDR2 YFSETQ. CDR3 length: 17 residues. The DNA of the CDR3 is TGCGCCAGCAGCGCGTTAGGACTAGCCGAGAACACCGGGGAGCTGTTTTTT. It translates to CASSALGLAENTGELFF.

This chain joins TRBV29-1 and TRBJ2-1; TRBD2 matches 11 bases. Trimming at V came to 6 bases and at J to 6 bases, leaving 16 bases not matched to a gene. The CDR3 has 17 residues. Germline CDR1 and CDR2: SQVTM and ANQGSEA. The CDR3: CSVLYGSGRAKGNEQFF. In DNA form, the CDR3 reads TGCAGCGTCCTCTATGGTAGCGGGAGGGCCAAGGGCAATGAGCAGTTCTTC.

The genes are TRBV5-1 and TRBJ2-7; no reliable D call. Trimming took 1 base from V and 1 from J, leaving 12 bases between them. The CDR3 loop spans 15 amino acids. Germline CDR1 and CDR2: SGHRS and YFSETQ. As DNA, the CDR3 is TGCGCCAGCAGCTTGTTGTCCGCGTTGTCCTACGAGCAGTACTTC. Its protein is CASSLLSALSYEQYF.

This rearrangement joins TRBV6-1 to TRBJ2-7, with TRBD1 matching 7 bases. V was clipped by 1 base and J by 5 bases; unmatched bases: 5. CDR3 length: 14 residues. CDR1 and CDR2 from the germline V gene are MNHNS and SASEGT. This CDR3 is CASSEGQGSNEQYF. DNA of the CDR3: TGTGCCAGCAGTGAAGGACAGGGCAGCAACGAGCAGTACTTC.

A remark on this clone: A far larger clone is one nucleotide away, so this likely arose from a read error. This chain joins TRBV7-8 and TRBJ2-1; 9 positions match TRBD2. Per germline, CDR1 SGHVS and CDR2 FQNEAQ. J gave up 0 bases and V 3 bases, and 0 bases lay outside the gene matches. The CDR3 is made up of 15 amino acids. For the CDR3, the DNA is TGTGCCAGCAGCTTTAGCGGGAGCTCCTACAATGAGCAGTTCTTC. Translation: CASSFSGSSYNEQFF. Looking up the rest from reference TRBV7-8 and TRBJ2-1 gives the full variable domain: GAGVSQSPRYKVAKRGQDVALRCDPISGHVSLFWYQQALGQGPEFLTYFQNEAQLDKSGLPSDRFFAERPEGSVSTLKIQRTQQEDSAVYLCASSFSGSSYNEQFFGPGTRLTVL.

This clone turned up a few times. In nucleotides, the CDR3 is TGCAGCGTTGAATCGTCCGGGACTAGCGATTTCACAGATACGCAGTATTTT. Translated: CSVESSGTSDFTDTQYF. The chain recombines TRBV29-1 with TRBJ2-3; TRBD2 matches at 10 bases. J lost 2 bases, V lost 2 bases, and 10 bases had no gene match. The CDR3 runs 17 residues. Germline V lookup: CDR1 SQVTM, CDR2 ANQGSEA.

The chain has TRBV19 and TRBJ2-3; 12 bases fit TRBD2. The germline gives CDR1 LNHDA, CDR2 SQIVND (reference sequence). J was trimmed by 1 base and V by 5 bases; bases with no gene match: 4. CDR3 length: 16 amino acids. The CDR3: CASSSLAGGGTDTQYF. The CDR3 DNA follows: TGTGCCAGTAGTTCGCTAGCGGGAGGGGGCACAGATACGCAGTATTTT.

This clone was picked up one time. CDR3 bases: TGCGCCAGCACCCGGGACAGGGTTGGCGAAAAACTGTTTTTT. Its protein is CASTRDRVGEKLFF. This chain connects TRBV5-1 to TRBJ1-4; 9 positions match TRBD1. V gave up 6 bases and J gave up 8 bases; unmatched junction bases: 8. The CDR3 has 14 amino acids. CDR1 is SGHRS and CDR2 is YFSETQ in the germline V gene.

The V call is TRBV30, the J call TRBJ2-7; the D call may be TRBD1 or TRBD2 (6 bases each). Per germline, CDR1 GTSNPN and CDR2 SVGIG (reference sequence). This CDR3 region has 16 residues. Trimming took off 3 bases at V and 6 bases at J, with 24 bases between the two ends. CDR3 sequence (DNA): TGTGCCTGGAGGGAACCCTTACAGGGAGGTCGGGGCGAGCAGTACTTC. Translated, it gives CAWREPLQGGRGEQYF.

The genes are TRBV27 and TRBJ2-5; D perhaps matches TRBD2 (6 bases). The J call may be wrong; the DNA end is better matched by TRBJ2-7. The CDR3 consists of 15 residues. From germline, CDR1 is MNHEY and CDR2 SMNVEV (reference sequence). In DNA, the CDR3 is TGTGCCAGCTCTTTGGCGGGAAGGCCCCGCTACGAGCAGTACTTC. Encoded protein: CASSLAGRPRYEQYF.

This chain links TRBV5-5 with TRBJ1-2, with 12 nucleotides matching TRBD1. CDR3 length: 17 residues. V lost 1 base and J lost 7; bases outside the gene matches: 11. CDR1 and CDR2 from the germline V gene are SGHKS and YYEKEE (reference sequence). The CDR3 region is CASSLYVSGTGGSGYTF. CDR3 bases: TGTGCCAGCAGCTTGTATGTGTCGGGGACAGGGGGCAGTGGCTACACCTTC.

V is TRBV5-6 and J is TRBJ2-7; TRBD1 or TRBD2 may be the D gene (5 bases each). This CDR3 is 14 amino acids long. Germline V gives CDR1 SGHDT, CDR2 YYEEEE. V lost 2 bases and J lost 2, with 11 bases in between. DNA of the CDR3: TGTGCCAGCAGCTTAGGGGACGGAGCCTACGAGCAGTACTTC. It yields the protein CASSLGDGAYEQYF.

In this sample, this clone turned up once. The chain joins TRBV9 to TRBJ2-7; 9 bases are shared with TRBD2. With 3 bases clipped from V and 4 bases from J, the junction kept 8 bases outside the gene matches. The CDR3 is made up of 15 amino acids. Germline CDR1 is SGDLS and CDR2 is YYNGEE. Here the CDR3 DNA reads TGTGCCAGCAGCGCGGGAGGGCTAGCGGGATACGAGCAGTACTTC. It is translated as CASSAGGLAGYEQYF.

The chain is built from TRBV7-8 and TRBJ2-5; no reliable D call. Trimming took 5 bases from V and 4 from J, leaving 11 bases between them. Germline V CDR1 and CDR2: SGHVS, FQNEAQ. The CDR3 totals 13 residues. The CDR3 protein is CASSQLIGETQYF. CDR3 DNA: TGTGCCAGCAGCCAACTGATAGGAGAGACCCAGTACTTC.

The J gene is TRBJ1-2, the V gene TRBV11-2, with D unclear. This CDR3 comprises 12 residues. V shed 0 bases and J shed 7 bases, with 6 bases lying between them. The germline CDR1 and CDR2 sequences are SGHAT and FQNNGV. CDR3 amino acids: CASSLDIGGYTF. The DNA of the CDR3 is TGTGCCAGCAGCTTAGATATAGGTGGCTACACCTTC.

This clone was seen a handful of times. The chain joins TRBV30 to TRBJ2-7; no definite D call. CDR3 size: 13 residues. V was pared by 0 bases and J by 2 bases, with 8 bases between. CDR1 is GTSNPN and CDR2 is SVGIG in the germline V gene (reference sequence). The CDR3 sequence is CAWSVDWAYEQYF. The CDR3 DNA reads TGTGCCTGGAGTGTGGATTGGGCCTACGAGCAGTACTTC.

In this sample, this clone turned up a few times. The chain has TRBV10-3 and TRBJ1-3; D is perhaps TRBD1 (6 bases). This CDR3 has 15 amino acids. The germline V and J ends were trimmed by 4 bases and 4 bases, with 14 bases remaining between them. Germline lookup yields CDR1 ENHRY and CDR2 SYGVKD. The CDR3 coding sequence is TGTGCCATCAGTGGTCCAGGGGCAGGCGGAAACACCATATATTTT. Translated: CAISGPGAGGNTIYF.

This clone has a count of ten or more. The CDR3 sequence: CAWTTGTGSDYGYTF. DNA of the CDR3: TGTGCCTGGACCACCGGGACAGGGAGCGACTATGGCTACACCTTC. V usage is TRBV30 and J usage is TRBJ1-2, with 9 positions matching TRBD1. This CDR3 is built from 15 residues. V lost 4 bases and J lost 3; bases outside the gene matches: 9. Germline CDR1 reads GTSNPN; CDR2 reads SVGIG (reference sequence).

The chain joins TRBV5-1 to TRBJ1-3, with a possible D match to TRBD1 (5 bases). V was pared by 4 bases and J by 3 bases, with 11 bases between. CDR1 is SGHRS, CDR2 YFSETQ, per germline. This CDR3 spans 14 amino acids. The CDR3 DNA sequence: TGCGCCAGCAGCCTGGCAGGGCATGGAAACACCATATATTTT. Its translation: CASSLAGHGNTIYF.

The chain is built from TRBV7-9 and TRBJ2-1; no reliable D call. V lost 8 bases to trimming and J lost 13 bases, with 6 bases between them. The CDR3 is 8 amino acids. Per germline, CDR1 SEHNR and CDR2 FQNEAQ (reference sequence). The CDR3 nucleotides read TGTGCCAGCCTGCCCCAGTTCTTC. Amino acids: CASLPQFF.

The V gene is TRBV7-9, the J gene TRBJ2-5, with D unresolved. The V end lost 6 bases, the J end lost 4 bases, and 3 bases lay between the germline ends. CDR3 length: 10 residues. Germline lookup yields CDR1 SEHNR and CDR2 FQNEAQ (reference sequence). CDR3 DNA sequence: TGTGCCAGCAGTCTAGAGACCCAGTACTTC. This gives the protein CASSLETQYF. The full variable domain, its missing parts supplied by reference TRBV7-9 and TRBJ2-5, is DTGVSQNPRHKITKRGQNVTFRCDPISEHNRLYWYRQTLGQGPEFLTYFQNEAQLEKSRLLSDRFSAERPKGSFSTLEIQRTEQGDSAMYLCASSLETQYFGPGTRLLVL.

The V call is TRBV4-2, the J call TRBJ2-3; D is ambiguous. The CDR3 loop spans 14 amino acids. V lost 0 bases and J lost 1, with 5 bases in between. Germline CDR1 LGHNA, CDR2 YNFKEQ. The DNA for the CDR3 is TGTGCCAGCAGCCAAGACAGCCGCACAGATACGCAGTATTTT. It specifies CASSQDSRTDTQYF.

The CDR3 coding sequence is TGTGCCAGCAGTTTTATAGGGGACAGGGTTTACGAGCAGTTCTTC. Its protein product is CASSFIGDRVYEQFF. The V call is TRBV28, the J call TRBJ2-1, with 9 bases that match TRBD1. CDR1 is MDHEN and CDR2 is SYDVKM in the germline V gene. The CDR3 contains 15 residues. With 3 bases clipped from V and 10 bases from J, the junction kept 10 bases outside the gene matches.

This CDR3 is CASSKGTGEWGTEAFF. DNA for the CDR3: TGTGCCAGCAGCAAAGGGACAGGGGAATGGGGCACTGAAGCTTTCTTT. This rearrangement joins TRBV7-9 to TRBJ1-1; 10 nucleotides align to TRBD1. The germline gives CDR1 SEHNR, CDR2 FQNEAQ (reference sequence). This CDR3 region has 16 residues. The V gene end was trimmed by 5 bases and the J gene end by 4 bases; junction bases not matched to a gene: 10.

At least ten counts were recorded for this clone. The chain recombines TRBV28 with TRBJ1-6, with 8 bases identical to TRBD1. The V and J ends lost 5 bases and 7 bases, in that order; junction bases with no gene match: 4. This CDR3 comprises 14 residues. From germline, CDR1 is MDHEN and CDR2 SYDVKM. The CDR3, as DNA: TGTGCCAGCAGTATCCGGGACAGGAATTCACCCCTCCACTTT. This sequence encodes CASSIRDRNSPLHF.